Listed below are T cell receptor beta chains from one sample, sequenced in a study of tumor-infiltrating lymphocytes in primary liver carcinoma. MiXCR was run by TCRdb on the multiplex PCR reads, yielding one entry per CDR3 protein. The data show about 200,000 distinct CDR3 sequences, about 65% seen once. The sample comprised peripheral blood. Every receptor here comes from a woman between 55 and 75 years old with primary liver carcinoma and hepatitis B virus infection. The CDR3 runs from the conserved cysteine through the conserved F or W. A D gene is named only where the DNA matches it firmly. The size field is filled for only some rows; it gives once, few, many or a size class.

j_call,clone_size,v_call,d_call,cdr3_aa,cdr3_nt
TRBJ2-5,many,TRBV11-2,TRBD2,CASSLGGGGETQYF,TGTGCCAGCAGCTTAGGGGGGGGTGGGGAGACCCAGTACTTC
TRBJ1-6,NA,TRBV28,NA,CASSLWQGHNSPLHF,TGTGCCAGCAGTTTATGGCAGGGGCATAATTCACCCCTCCACTTT
TRBJ2-7,few,TRBV11-2,TRBD1,CAGSPRTGYEQYF,TGTGCCGGCAGCCCCCGGACAGGCTACGAGCAGTACTTC
TRBJ2-1,NA,TRBV7-3,NA,CASSFSRREYNEQFF,TGTGCCAGCAGCTTTAGCAGGAGGGAATACAATGAGCAGTTCTTC
TRBJ1-1,many,TRBV29-1,NA,CSVGPAGREGTEAFF,TGCAGCGTTGGACCCGCAGGGAGGGAGGGCACTGAAGCTTTCTTT
TRBJ2-4,few,TRBV5-5,TRBD2,CASSLAGTSGLEDIQYF,TGTGCCAGCAGCTTAGCCGGGACTAGCGGCCTTGAGGACATTCAGTACTTC
TRBJ2-1,once,TRBV11-2,NA,CASSLVSPGGSERFF,TGTGCCAGCAGCTTAGTTTCCCCCGGAGGGAGTGAGCGCTTCTTC
TRBJ1-3,NA,TRBV11-2,NA,CTSSRAGGNTIYF,TGTACCAGCAGCCGGGCAGGAGGAAACACCATATATTTT
TRBJ2-3,NA,TRBV7-9,TRBD1,CASSLQVRTGATDTQYF,TGTGCCAGCAGCTTACAAGTTAGGACAGGGGCAACAGATACGCAGTATTTT
TRBJ2-3,once,TRBV12-3/TRBV12-4,TRBD2,CASSLASGRFADTRYF,TGTGCCAGCAGCCTCGCTAGCGGGAGGTTTGCAGATACGCGCTATTTT
TRBJ2-7,NA,TRBV6-6,TRBD2,CASSRSVREASYEQYF,TGTGCCAGCAGTCGCTCTGTTCGGGAGGCCTCCTACGAGCAGTACTTC
TRBJ2-6,NA,TRBV11-2,NA,CASSDGDGVISGANVLTF,TGTGCCAGCAGCGACGGGGACGGGGTTATCTCTGGGGCCAACGTCCTGACTTTC
TRBJ1-5,NA,TRBV4-1,TRBD1,CISSQVVPQGDQPQHF,TGCATCAGCAGCCAAGTGGTTCCACAGGGGGATCAGCCCCAGCATTTT
TRBJ2-7,NA,TRBV12-3/TRBV12-4,TRBD2,CASTLAGRYEQYF,TGTGCCAGCACTTTAGCGGGTAGATACGAGCAGTACTTC
TRBJ2-1,NA,TRBV6-2/TRBV6-3,TRBD2,CAISESGGRYEQFF,TGTGCCATCAGTGAGTCGGGCGGGAGGTATGAGCAGTTCTTC
TRBJ2-3,once,TRBV5-1,TRBD2,CASSSGTSGITDTHYF,TGCGCCAGCAGCTCTGGGACTAGCGGGATCACAGATACGCACTATTTT
TRBJ2-5,many,TRBV5-5,NA,CASSLIRETQYF,TGTGCCAGCAGCTTAATCCGGGAGACCCAGTACTTC
TRBJ2-7,many,TRBV11-2,NA,CASSSRVWEQYF,TGTGCCAGCAGCTCCAGGGTTTGGGAGCAGTACTTC
TRBJ1-1,NA,TRBV11-3,NA,CASSSRTGGVGEAFF,TGTGCCAGCAGCTCCCGGACGGGTGGGGTGGGTGAAGCTTTCTTT
TRBJ2-5,NA,TRBV11-2,TRBD2,CASSRPTVATGGEAQYF,TGTGCCAGCAGCAGACCTACAGTGGCCACCGGGGGGGAGGCCCAGTACTTC
TRBJ2-7,many,TRBV6-2/TRBV6-3,TRBD2,CASIKASGRSYEQYF,TGTGCCAGCATCAAGGCTAGCGGGAGGTCGTACGAGCAGTACTTC
TRBJ2-2,NA,TRBV12-3/TRBV12-4,NA,CASRLEQPNTGELFF,TGTGCCAGCAGACTGGAACAGCCTAACACCGGGGAGCTGTTTTTT
TRBJ1-3,NA,TRBV4-1,NA,CASSQALDGIRLGNTIYF,TGCGCCAGCAGCCAAGCCCTGGACGGTATAAGGCTCGGAAACACCATATATTTT
TRBJ1-5,NA,TRBV11-1,NA,CASSLPHRAWGQPLHF,TGTGCTAGCAGCCTACCACATAGGGCATGGGGCCAGCCCCTGCATTTT
TRBJ2-4,NA,TRBV5-4,NA,CASSLGGQDDIQYF,TGTGCCAGCAGCTTAGGGGGTCAAGACGACATTCAGTACTTC
TRBJ1-1,many,TRBV12-3/TRBV12-4,NA,CASRMGTERNTEAFF,TGTGCCAGCCGTATGGGGACGGAGAGGAACACTGAAGCTTTCTTT
TRBJ2-7,NA,TRBV29-1,NA,CSVKVNSYEQYF,TGCAGCGTAAAGGTTAATTCCTACGAGCAGTACTTC
TRBJ2-3,NA,TRBV6-2/TRBV6-3,NA,CASNRSGSTDTQYF,TGTGCCAGTAACAGAAGCGGGAGCACAGATACGCAGTATTTT